Reported below is one T cell receptor beta chain. This clone was detected only a few times. It lacks a known antigen. No base-level quality is on record; no much larger clone is a single base apart. From each donor, a single peripheral blood sample of 95 to 150 mL on average was drawn into heparinised tubes. Using a panel that included CD45RO, CCR7, CD25, CD127, CD95 and CD27, naive, central memory, regulatory and stem cell-like memory CD4+ T cells were sorted on a BD FACSAria II. A purity above 98% was achieved for all sorted populations. Right away, PBMCs were isolated by Lymphoprep density gradient centrifugation and were stained directly, with no culture step. Samples were stained and sorted in pairs, with one healthy donor and one patient per experiment, so that batch effects were minimized. The sample is drawn from a study of beta chain features in type 1 diabetes (dated by TCRdb to 2016 to 2019). Describing the broader study: No differences in mean age, gender distribution, total cell number or subset yield were found between patients and healthy donors. Whereas all 30 or so donors provided naive and central memory subsets, regulatory and stem cell-like memory subsets were isolated from just 8 patients and roughly 8 healthy donors. A total of roughly 98,000,000 sorted cells were examined across all samples, and a strong correlation was observed between cell number per subset and RNA yield. The study compared TCRB repertoires of sorted circulating CD4+ T cell subsets between recently diagnosed type 1 diabetes patients and matched healthy donors.

The entire amount of isolated RNA was reverse transcribed using the High Capacity cDNA Reverse Transcription Kit, so the sequenced TCRB transcripts were expressed ones. Deep immunoSEQ sequencing was performed on naive, central memory and regulatory T cell samples, with an average of about 3.6 million total reads per sample. Sorted cells were lysed in RLT buffer, and RNA was extracted using DNase-treated RNeasy Micro or Mini kits according to cell number. Each cell subset was processed on its own to prevent cross-contamination, while patient and healthy donor samples were processed together. The immunoSEQ multiplex PCR was used to amplify TCRB sequences from cDNA, generating 87-bp fragments that spanned the CDR3 region. Amplicons were sequenced on the Illumina HiSeq platform. Regarding the original processing steps: Synthetic template baselines were used to correct PCR bias computationally, reads within Hamming distance 2 were collapsed, and singletons that could not be merged were discarded. By aligning reads against IMGT, V, D and J genes, CDR3 length, and insertions or deletions at six rearrangement sites were assigned. Clonotype counts were normalized to sorted cell number within each subset before computing true diversity and Gini coefficients with the tcR R package. The overlap coefficient, calculated on TCRB nucleotide sequences, was used to measure repertoire sharing. Out-of-frame TCRB sequences from naive cells were analyzed as a proxy for the pre-selection repertoire. TCRdb mirrors the immuneACCESS table, restricted to in-frame sequences. Some clones are absent from its copies; in checked studies, under half trace to an unresolved V gene, and the reason for the others is unknown. V and J calls and clone size are copied from that table; D and trimming were computed from the DNA. The sample includes about 660,000 clones, with roughly an eighth observed a single time. The biggest ten clones account for just under 0.04% of the sample.

General study outcomes and caveats: Because cDNA was sequenced instead of genomic DNA, highly expressing activated cells could be over-represented, though the groups showed no difference in activation or CD3 levels. Only small numbers of individuals were included in the HLA sub-analyses, which left unresolved whether HLA type had any influence on TCRB rearrangement. Shorter templates might have been favored by PCR, but patient and control samples were amplified and corrected together, so both groups would have been affected equally by any skew. A moderate but significant shortening of TCRB CDR3 length was observed in type 1 diabetes patients in all four CD4+ subsets. The naive, central memory and regulatory TCRB repertoires appeared to resemble one another more closely among patients than among healthy donors. Patients with type 1 diabetes made fewer insertions and deleted more nucleotides at VDJ recombination sites, implying thymic rearrangement abnormalities.

Counted from cysteine to phenylalanine, this CDR3 has 17 amino acids. Kept here is only the CDR3 DNA, which spans 51 bases and is read in frame from base 1. CDR1 and CDR2 are read off the germline V gene as LGHNA and YNFKEQ. V is reduced by 0 bases and J by 2 bases, leaving a spacing of 16 bases between them. Material for sequencing was naive CD4+ T cells from blood. According to the study, the label for this sample's cell subset or site signals: true naive CD4+ T cells. This clonotype originated in a man younger than 35 with type 1 diabetes. In this chain, TRBV4-2 is recombined with TRBJ2-5; the D match is possibly TRBD1 or TRBD2, with 7 bases aligned in each. The CDR3 has the sequence CASSQEGRGGPQETQYF. The nucleotide sequence is TGTGCCAGCAGCCAAGAGGGCAGGGGGGGACCGCAAGAGACCCAGTACTTC.